This T cell receptor (beta chain) was obtained from a study of cytomegalovirus exposure and HLA in healthy donors. Overall study: Among 150 million to 200 million T cells, an earlier analysis found 90 million to 130 million unique TCR beta sequences. Study-wide points: Another analysis was done later, and it associated approximately 17,000 TCR beta sequences with HLA alleles at 0.05 false discovery rate. A classifier reportedly called cytomegalovirus status with high sensitivity and specificity.

Donors were ostensibly healthy at sampling, although undocumented immune exposures were probable. A note on this clone: Its antigen is not known.

It was with 60 Vbeta and 13 Jbeta primers that the PCR ran. Sequencing used immunoSEQ multiplex PCR; TCRdb keeps in-frame clones, though not all of them. This sample yields approximately 69,000 clones, of which roughly four fifths are seen a single time; roughly 20% belongs to the top ten. The J segment lost 4 bases and the V segment lost 3 bases, leaving 8 bases of the junction unmatched. The CDR3 consists of 18 residues. The germline V gene has CDR1 LGHNA and CDR2 YSLEER. The TCR was taken from a woman aged 25 to 45 in good health and CMV-seropositive. The rearrangement uses TRBV4-3 and TRBJ2-2; TRBD2 matches at 13 bases. Sequencing was carried out using PBMCs. CDR3 DNA sequence: TGCGCCAGCAGCCAGTGGACTAGCGGGAGTTGGGGCACCGGGGAGCTGTTTTTT. This translates into CASSQWTSGSWGTGELFF.